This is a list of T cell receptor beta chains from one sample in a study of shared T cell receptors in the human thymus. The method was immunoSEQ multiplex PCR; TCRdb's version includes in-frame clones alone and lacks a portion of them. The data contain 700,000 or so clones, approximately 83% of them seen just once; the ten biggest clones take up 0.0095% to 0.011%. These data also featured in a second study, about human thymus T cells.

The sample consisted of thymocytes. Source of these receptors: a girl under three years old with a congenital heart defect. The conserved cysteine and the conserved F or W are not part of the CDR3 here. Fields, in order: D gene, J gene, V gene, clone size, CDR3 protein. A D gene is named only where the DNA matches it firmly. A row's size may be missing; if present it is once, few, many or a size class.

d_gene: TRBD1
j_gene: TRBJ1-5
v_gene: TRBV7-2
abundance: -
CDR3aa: ASSLNGRGPNQPQH

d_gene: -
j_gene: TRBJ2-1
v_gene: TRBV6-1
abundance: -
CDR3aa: ASTGSYLEQF

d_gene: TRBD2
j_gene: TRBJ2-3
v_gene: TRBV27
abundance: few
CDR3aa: ASSSPELAGGPTDTQY

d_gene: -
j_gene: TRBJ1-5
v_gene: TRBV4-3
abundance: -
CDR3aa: ASSHSPLSEPQH

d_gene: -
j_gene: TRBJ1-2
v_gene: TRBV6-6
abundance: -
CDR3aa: ASRAGSPNYGYT

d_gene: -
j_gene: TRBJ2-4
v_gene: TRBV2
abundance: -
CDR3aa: ASSVDGLAKNIQY

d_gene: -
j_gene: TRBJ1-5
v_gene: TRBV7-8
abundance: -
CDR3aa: ASSLVLGGGQPQH

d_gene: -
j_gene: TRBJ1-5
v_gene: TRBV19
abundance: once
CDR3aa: ASNLGDQPQH

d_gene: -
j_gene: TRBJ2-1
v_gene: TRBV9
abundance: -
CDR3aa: ASSAYRPDFSGDSSYNEQF

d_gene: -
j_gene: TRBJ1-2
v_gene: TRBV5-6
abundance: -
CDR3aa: ASSPASQGMDGYT

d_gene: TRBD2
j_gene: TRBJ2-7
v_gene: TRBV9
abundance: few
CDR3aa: ASSVGLAGDYEQY

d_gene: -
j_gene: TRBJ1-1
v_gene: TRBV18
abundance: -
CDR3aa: ASSPAGVNTEAF

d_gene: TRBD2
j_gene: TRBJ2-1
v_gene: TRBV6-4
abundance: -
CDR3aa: ASSDSRLAGGRNEQF

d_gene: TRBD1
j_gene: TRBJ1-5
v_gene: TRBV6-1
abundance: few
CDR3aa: ASSEVNRGTDNQPQH

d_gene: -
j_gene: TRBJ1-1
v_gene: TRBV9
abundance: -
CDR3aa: ASRPVPRGDMNTEAF

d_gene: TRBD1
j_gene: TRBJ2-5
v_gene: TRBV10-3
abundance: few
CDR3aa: AIRTGVSETQY

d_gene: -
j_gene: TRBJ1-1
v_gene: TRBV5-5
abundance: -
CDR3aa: ASGANRVETAF

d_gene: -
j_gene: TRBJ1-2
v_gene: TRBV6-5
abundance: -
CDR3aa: ASRAFGFIRYT

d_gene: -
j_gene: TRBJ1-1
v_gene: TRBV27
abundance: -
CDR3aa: ASNPGDVWEANTEAF

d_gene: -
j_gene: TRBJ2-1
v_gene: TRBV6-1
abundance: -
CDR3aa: ASSGGGQGLLHTDNEQF

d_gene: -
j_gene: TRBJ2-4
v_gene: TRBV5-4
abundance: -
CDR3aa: ASSLDREQNIQY

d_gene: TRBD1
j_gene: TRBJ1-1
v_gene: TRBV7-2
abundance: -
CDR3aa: ASSYRQGSDRITEAF

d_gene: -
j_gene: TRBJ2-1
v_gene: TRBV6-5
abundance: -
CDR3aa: ASSYGLKPYNEQF

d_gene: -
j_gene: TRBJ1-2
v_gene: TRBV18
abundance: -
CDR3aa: ASSPLDRSFYGYT

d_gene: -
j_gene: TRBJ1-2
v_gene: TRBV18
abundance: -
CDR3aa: ASSPNPTQTVRDYGYT

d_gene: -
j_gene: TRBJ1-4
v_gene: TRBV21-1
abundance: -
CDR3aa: ASSKAGTVGEKLF

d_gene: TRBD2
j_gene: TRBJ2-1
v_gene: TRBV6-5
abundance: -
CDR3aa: ASSYPASGYNEQF

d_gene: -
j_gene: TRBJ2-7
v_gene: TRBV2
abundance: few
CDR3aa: ASRSDSPRAPYEQY

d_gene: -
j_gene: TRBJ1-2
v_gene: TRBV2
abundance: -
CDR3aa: ASSQSGVKGGGSENYGYT

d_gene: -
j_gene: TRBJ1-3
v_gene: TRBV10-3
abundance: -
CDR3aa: AISESAVSPRSGNTIY

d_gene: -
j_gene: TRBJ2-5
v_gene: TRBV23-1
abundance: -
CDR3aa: ASSLLTDQETQY

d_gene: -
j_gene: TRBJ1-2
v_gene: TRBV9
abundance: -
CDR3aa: ASSVDYETVPNYGYT

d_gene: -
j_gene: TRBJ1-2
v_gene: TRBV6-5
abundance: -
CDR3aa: ASSPTGYGYT

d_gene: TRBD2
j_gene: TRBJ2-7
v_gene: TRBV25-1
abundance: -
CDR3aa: ASSDRTSGRTYEQY

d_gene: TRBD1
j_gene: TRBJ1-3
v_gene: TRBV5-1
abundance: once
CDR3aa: ASSQTGSSGNTIY

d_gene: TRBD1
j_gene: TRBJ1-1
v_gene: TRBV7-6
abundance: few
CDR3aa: ASSLAPDRGTNTEAF

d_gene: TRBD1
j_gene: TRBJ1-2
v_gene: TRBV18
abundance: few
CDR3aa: ASSPTGQEEGYT